The clone carrying this T cell receptor (beta chain) was seen ten or more times. Tagging with unique molecular identifiers was applied to individual cDNA molecules. TCRdb itself ran the 5' RACE reads through MiXCR, one entry per CDR3 protein. The sample consists of roughly 32,000 distinct CDR3 sequences, 5.5% to 7.5% of them appearing once. These data originate in a study of early T cells in non-severe SARS-CoV-2 infection. CDR1 and CDR2 (germline): MDHEN, SYDVKM. This CDR3 comprises 15 residues. V lost 5 bases and J 2 bases, leaving 13 bases between the germline ends. This receptor was identified in an adult who was a healthcare worker with PCR-confirmed SARS-CoV-2 infection or an uninfected control (not recorded which). Input material: whole blood. The genes are TRBV28 and TRBJ1-5, with D perhaps matching TRBD1 (6 bases). This CDR3 is CASSTRAGGNQPQHF. DNA for the CDR3: TGTGCCAGCAGTACCCGGGCAGGGGGCAATCAGCCCCAGCATTTT.